The TCR beta chain described here comes from a study of cytomegalovirus exposure and HLA in healthy donors. In germline, CDR1 is SGHDN, CDR2 FVKESK. V gave up 4 bases and J gave up 7 bases, with 7 bases separating them. This CDR3 spans 11 amino acids. The PCR employed 60 Vbeta primers together with 13 Jbeta primers. Method: immunoSEQ multiplex PCR; TCRdb's copy keeps in-frame clones and lacks some. The sample holds about 150,000 clones, approximately 86% seen once. The TCR comes from a woman in her 50s in good health and CMV-seropositive. Material: PBMCs. The chain employs TRBV14 and TRBJ1-1; D uncertain. CDR3 loop: CASSRGSEAFF. CDR3 DNA: TGTGCCAGCAGCCGCGGAAGTGAAGCTTTCTTT.